The 4 T cell receptor beta chains below all came from one sample that was sequenced in a study of long-term antiretroviral therapy in people with HIV. Version v3.0 of the immunoSEQ assay was performed at survey level. Sequencing was performed with immunoSEQ multiplex PCR; in TCRdb, only in-frame clones are kept and a portion is missing. The sample has about 38,000 clones, around 86% seen once. Source: unsorted PBMCs, taken 1.5 years after starting antiretroviral therapy. The receptors originated from a man aged 18 to 30 with HIV.

In this sample, this clone turned up a few times. The chain joins TRBV2 to TRBJ1-2, with D uncertain. CDR1 and CDR2 from the germline V gene are SNHLY and FYNNEI. The ends were cut back, 4 bases at V and 1 base at J, with 13 bases in the middle. The CDR3 has 15 amino acids. CDR3 nucleotide sequence: TGTGCCAGCAGTGCTCGAGGATTGGATAACTATGGCTACACCTTC. It codes for CASSARGLDNYGYTF.

A few counts support this clone. DNA of the CDR3: TGTGCCAGCAGTTACTCGAATCGCGGGAGAACAGATACGCAGTATTTT. Its translation: CASSYSNRGRTDTQYF. The chain employs TRBV6-7 and TRBJ2-3; 7 bases are shared with TRBD2. TRBV6-7 is reported as an ORF; its role is uncertain. This CDR3 has 16 amino acids. J gave up 3 bases and V 0 bases, and 6 bases lay outside the gene matches.

The chain couples TRBV5-6 to TRBJ2-5, with 10 positions matching TRBD1. The CDR3 is 15 amino acids. Trimming cost V 3 bases and J 5 bases; bases outside gene matches: 7. In germline, CDR1 is SGHDT, CDR2 YYEEEE. The chain's CDR3 is CASSSRQGARETQYF. Here the CDR3 DNA reads TGTGCCAGCAGCTCCAGACAGGGGGCGCGGGAGACCCAGTACTTC.

The chain recombines TRBV28 with TRBJ2-7; 7 bases are shared with TRBD1. Germline V gene lookup returns CDR1 MDHEN and CDR2 SYDVKM. The CDR3 is 14 residues long. J gave up 4 bases and V 2 bases, and 5 bases lay outside the gene matches. CDR3 region: CASSLGGTVYEQYF. The CDR3 DNA is TGTGCCAGCAGTTTAGGTGGGACAGTTTACGAGCAGTACTTC.